The clone carrying this TCR beta chain was recorded many times. The sample is drawn from a study of CD8+CD57+ T cells in acquired aplastic anemia. Genomic DNA served as template for TCR beta VDJ and CDR3 profiling. In TCRdb, the reads were re-called with MiXCR into one record per CDR3 protein. The data contain about 270,000 distinct CDR3 sequences, 55% to 65% of them singletons. V was cut by 2 bases and J by 1 base, with 15 bases left in between. The CDR3 runs to 15 residues. Looked up from germline, CDR1 is GTSNPN and CDR2 is SVGIG (reference sequence). The sequence was obtained from a human donor with severe aplastic anemia or a healthy control (not recorded which). Sequences were obtained from sorted CD4+, CD8+, or CD8+CD57+ T cells (not recorded which) from PBMCs. The chain has TRBV30 and TRBJ2-7; D gene ambiguous. The DNA for the CDR3 is TGTGCCTGGAGTCCCTCACTCGTTGGATCCTACGAGCAGTACTTC. Amino acid sequence: CAWSPSLVGSYEQYF. The complete variable domain, with remaining parts taken from reference TRBV30 and TRBJ2-7, reads SQTIHQWPATLVQPVGSPLSLECTVEGTSNPNLYWYRQAAGRGLQLLFYSVGIGQISSEVPQNLSASRPQDRQFILSSKKLLLSDSGFYLCAWSPSLVGSYEQYFGPGTRLTVT.